The 17 T cell receptor beta chains reported below all come from one sample, sequenced in a study of cytomegalovirus exposure and HLA in healthy donors. PCR involved 60 Vbeta and 13 Jbeta primers. Only in-frame clones appear in the TCRdb table, and some are missing; sequencing was by immunoSEQ multiplex PCR. Altogether 150,000 to 200,000 clones are present, over 65% being singletons, with the ten largest covering 4.7%. Sequenced sample: PBMCs. These receptors were collected from a man between 18 and 29 years old in good health and CMV-seropositive.

The chain couples TRBV5-6 to TRBJ2-5; maybe TRBD2 (7 bases). This CDR3 is 15 amino acids long. The V end was cut by 5 bases, the J end by 1 base, with 15 bases between. The germline gives CDR1 SGHDT, CDR2 YYEEEE. For the CDR3, the DNA is TGTGCCAGCAGGTACAGAGGGGGGGGCCAAGAGACCCAGTACTTC. Protein: CASRYRGGGQETQYF.

The V call is TRBV19, the J call TRBJ2-2, with 12 bases identical to TRBD1. CDR1 and CDR2 from the germline V gene are LNHDA and SQIVND (reference sequence). V was pared by 1 base and J by 2 bases, with 8 bases of the junction left unmatched. CDR3 length: 19 residues. The CDR3 DNA reads as TGTGCCAGTAGTATAGGTTGGGACAGGGGGCGTTTTAACACCGGGGAGCTGTTTTTT. This codes for CASSIGWDRGRFNTGELFF.

Only one count was recorded for this clone. The V and J genes are TRBV7-3 and TRBJ1-1; 11 bases are a match to TRBD1. After removal of 5 bases from V and 2 bases from J, the junction contained 4 bases not matched to a gene. CDR3 length equals 15 residues. CDR1 and CDR2 from the germline V gene are SGHTA and FQGTGA. The CDR3 loop is CASSEGQGVNTEAFF. The CDR3 DNA sequence: TGTGCCAGCAGCGAGGGACAGGGGGTAAACACTGAAGCTTTCTTT.

The V gene is TRBV27, the J gene TRBJ1-1; 7 bases match TRBD1. Germline assignment: CDR1 MNHEY and CDR2 SMNVEV (reference sequence). With V trimmed by 0 bases and J by 0 bases, 1 base remained unmatched. CDR3 length equals 15 residues. The DNA for the CDR3 is TGTGCCAGCAGTTTATCGGGGACAGTGAACACTGAAGCTTTCTTT. Amino acids: CASSLSGTVNTEAFF.

The rearrangement uses TRBV7-9 and TRBJ2-2; D unresolved. V lost 1 base and J lost 3, with 6 bases in between. In germline, CDR1 is SEHNR, CDR2 FQNEAQ (reference sequence). This CDR3 comprises 14 residues. CDR3 region: CASSLEQDTGELFF. CDR3 DNA sequence: TGTGCCAGCAGCTTAGAACAAGACACCGGGGAGCTGTTTTTT. Based on the CDR3 plus reference TRBV7-9 and TRBJ2-2, the full variable domain is DTGVSQNPRHKITKRGQNVTFRCDPISEHNRLYWYRQTLGQGPEFLTYFQNEAQLEKSRLLSDRFSAERPKGSFSTLEIQRTEQGDSAMYLCASSLEQDTGELFFGEGSRLTVL.

The chain joins TRBV5-4 to TRBJ2-3, with 11 bases lining up with TRBD2. CDR1 and CDR2 from the germline V gene are SGHNT and YYREEE (reference sequence). CDR3 length equals 17 residues. The V gene end was trimmed by 5 bases and the J gene end by 4 bases; junction bases not matched to a gene: 12. CDR3 DNA sequence: TGTGCCAGCAGGGCCGGGCTAGCGGGAGGTGGGCCAGATACGCAGTATTTT. This translates into CASRAGLAGGGPDTQYF. The variable domain in full, with the rest retrieved from reference TRBV5-4 and TRBJ2-3, is ETGVTQSPTHLIKTRGQQVTLRCSSQSGHNTVSWYQQALGQGPQFIFQYYREEENGRGNFPPRFSGLQFPNYSSELNVNALELDDSALYLCASRAGLAGGGPDTQYFGPGTRLTVL.

This sequence joins TRBV6-5 and TRBJ2-2; 11 bases map to TRBD1. V shed 6 bases, J shed 7 bases, and the junction held 7 bases outside the gene matches. The CDR3 consists of 15 residues. CDR1 and CDR2 from the germline V gene are MNHEY and SVGAGI. The CDR3 here is CASSSGQGAGGELFF. Written as DNA, the CDR3 is TGTGCCAGCAGCTCCGGACAGGGGGCTGGCGGGGAGCTGTTTTTT.

As to this clone: Additional DNA sequences in this sample encode the identical CDR3. The CDR3 loop reads CASRFAGGETQYF. The DNA for the CDR3 is TGTGCCAGCCGCTTCGCAGGGGGAGAGACCCAGTACTTC. The chain employs TRBV6-5 and TRBJ2-5; the match to TRBD1 covers 7 bases. The CDR3 runs 13 residues. CDR1 and CDR2 from the germline V gene are MNHEY and SVGAGI. J was trimmed by 4 bases and V by 8 bases; bases with no gene match: 7.

This clone occurred once. As DNA, the CDR3 is TGCGCCAGCAGCTCCGGGACTAGCGGGGGGATTGTCGAGACCCAGTACTTC. It specifies CASSSGTSGGIVETQYF. The rearrangement joins TRBV5-1 to TRBJ2-5, with 15 nucleotides matching TRBD2. This CDR3 region has 17 residues. Unmatched junction bases numbered 8, after V lost 3 bases and J lost 5 bases. Germline V gene sequence: CDR1 SGHRS, CDR2 YFSETQ.

Concerning this clone itself: Other DNA sequences of this sample code for an identical CDR3. For the CDR3, the DNA is TGTGCCAGCAGTTACTCCTTACAGGTGCTGGGCGGCTACACCTTC. Its protein is CASSYSLQVLGGYTF. The chain has TRBV6-5 and TRBJ1-2; D is possibly TRBD1 (5 bases). Germline V gene lookup returns CDR1 MNHEY and CDR2 SVGAGI. CDR3 length: 15 amino acids. Trimming cost V 0 bases and J 8 bases, with 16 bases left between them.

The chain recombines TRBV11-2 with TRBJ2-7; TRBD2 matches at 8 bases. The V and J ends lost 5 bases and 6 bases, in that order; junction bases with no gene match: 12. Germline CDR1 SGHAT, CDR2 FQNNGV. This CDR3 contains 15 residues. This CDR3 reads CASSQAGTRVSEQYV. The CDR3, as DNA: TGTGCCAGCAGCCAAGCCGGGACTAGGGTTTCCGAGCAGTACGTC.

V and J are TRBV15 and TRBJ1-2; 9 nucleotides align to TRBD1. The germline V gene has CDR1 LNHNV and CDR2 YYDKDF (reference sequence). The CDR3 spans 16 residues. J gave up 3 bases and V 2 bases, and 7 bases lay outside the gene matches. CDR3 sequence (DNA): TGTGCCACCAGCAGACGACCCGGGACAGGGCACTATGGCTACACCTTC. Protein: CATSRRPGTGHYGYTF.

The chain employs TRBV27 and TRBJ2-2; D unclear. The CDR3 spans 14 residues. CDR1 and CDR2 (germline): MNHEY, SMNVEV (reference sequence). The ends were cut back, 9 bases at V and 5 bases at J, with 16 bases in the middle. CDR3 sequence: CASRRFLKTGELFF. In DNA, the CDR3 is TGTGCCAGTCGCCGGTTCTTAAAGACCGGGGAGCTGTTTTTT.

The chain employs TRBV21-1 and TRBJ2-5; TRBD2 is taken as the D call from the table, unchecked against the DNA. TRBV21-1 is classified as a pseudogene. The CDR3 runs to 15 residues. Written as DNA, the CDR3 is TGTGCCAGCAGCAAAGAGGGACTAGCGGGAGAGACCCAGTACTTC. This gives the protein CASSKEGLAGETQYF.

The rearrangement links TRBV19 to TRBJ1-4; D might be TRBD1 (6 bases). The length of the CDR3 is 13 residues. V was pared by 6 bases and J by 8 bases, with 13 bases between. In germline, CDR1 is LNHDA, CDR2 SQIVND (reference sequence). Written as DNA, the CDR3 is TGTGCCAGTAGGGGGGCATCAAGGGAAAAACTGTTTTTT. It translates to CASRGASREKLFF.

V usage is TRBV7-9 and J usage is TRBJ2-1; 12 bases align to TRBD2. The CDR3 spans 15 residues. Germline V gene data show CDR1 as SEHNR and CDR2 as FQNEAQ (reference sequence). Trimming took 5 bases from V and 7 from J; bases not matched to a gene: 6. The CDR3 DNA sequence: TGTGCCAGCAGCCCGACTAGCGGGGGTCTGAATGAGCAGTTCTTC. The encoded protein is CASSPTSGGLNEQFF.

The rearrangement uses TRBV7-3 and TRBJ2-1, with D possibly TRBD1 on 5 matching bases. With 3 bases removed from V and 5 bases from J, the gap between germline ends came to 14 bases. CDR1 and CDR2 from the germline V gene are SGHTA and FQGTGA. The CDR3 runs to 15 residues. The CDR3 region has the DNA TGTGCCAGCAGCTTGTTGGGGCAAGGGAACAATGAGCAGTTCTTC. Protein sequence: CASSLLGQGNNEQFF.